Listed below are T cell receptor beta chains from one sample, sequenced in a study of identical twins. TCRdb passed the 5' RACE reads through MiXCR, listing each CDR3 protein once. The sample holds approximately 550,000 distinct CDR3 sequences, approximately 20% seen once. The data were also submitted as part of a second study, on yellow fever vaccine responses in identical twins.

Source material: CD4+ T cells sorted from blood. All receptors derive from a woman under 30 in good health. The CDR3 runs from the conserved cysteine through the conserved F or W. D genes are given only for firm matches. Some rows mark clone size as missing; the rest say once, few, many or name a class of expanded clone.

>-|TRBV12-3/TRBV12-4|many|TRBJ1-1
CASSPGRNTEAFF
TGTGCCAGCAGTCCGGGGAGGAACACTGAAGCTTTCTTT
>TRBD2|TRBV3-1|few|TRBJ2-1
CASSQRTAREVHEQFF
TGTGCCAGCAGCCAAAGGACCGCCCGGGAGGTTCATGAGCAGTTCTTC
>TRBD2|TRBV20-1|-|TRBJ2-5
CSVSPSGEKTQYF
TGCAGTGTTAGTCCTAGCGGGGAAAAGACCCAGTACTTC
>-|TRBV29-1|few|TRBJ2-3
CSVVMGRPTDTQYF
TGCAGCGTTGTGATGGGACGGCCCACAGATACGCAGTATTTT
>-|TRBV10-3|-|TRBJ1-1
CAISTGPTEAFF
TGTGCCATCAGCACAGGGCCGACTGAAGCTTTCTTT
>TRBD1|TRBV20-1|-|TRBJ1-1
CSARVPGQMNTEAFF
TGCAGTGCTAGAGTCCCGGGACAGATGAACACTGAAGCTTTCTTT
>-|TRBV12-3/TRBV12-4|-|TRBJ1-3
CASSLDSPGNTIYF
TGTGCCAGCAGTTTGGACTCACCGGGGAACACCATATATTTT
>-|TRBV29-1|-|TRBJ2-7
CSVEEGNSYEQYF
TGCAGCGTGGAAGAGGGTAATTCCTACGAGCAGTACTTC
>TRBD1|TRBV18|few|TRBJ1-4
CASSPGQLNEKLFF
TGTGCCAGCTCACCGGGACAGTTAAATGAAAAACTGTTTTTT
>TRBD2|TRBV6-2/TRBV6-3|-|TRBJ2-2
CASSYQLAGKTGELFF
TGTGCCAGCAGTTACCAACTAGCGGGAAAGACCGGGGAGCTGTTTTTT
>-|TRBV12-3/TRBV12-4|few|TRBJ2-3
CASSLGQVSTDTQYF
TGTGCCAGCAGTTTAGGGCAGGTCAGCACAGATACGCAGTATTTT
>-|TRBV7-8|few|TRBJ2-1
CASSLSQRGGKQFF
TGTGCCAGCAGCTTATCTCAAAGGGGCGGTAAGCAGTTCTTC
>TRBD2|TRBV2|-|TRBJ2-1
CASSEAHRGGRAARYNEQFF
TGTGCCAGCAGTGAAGCGCATAGGGGCGGGAGGGCCGCCAGATACAATGAGCAGTTCTTC
>-|TRBV12-3/TRBV12-4|few|TRBJ1-1
CASSLGDSFYTEAFF
TGTGCCAGCAGTTTAGGAGACAGCTTCTACACTGAAGCTTTCTTT
>-|TRBV2|few|TRBJ2-2
CASSGRASNTGELFF
TGTGCCAGCAGTGGCCGGGCATCGAACACCGGGGAGCTGTTTTTT
>TRBD2|TRBV4-1|few|TRBJ2-3
CASSQDLSGVTDTQYF
TGCGCCAGCAGCCAAGATTTAAGCGGGGTCACAGATACGCAGTATTTT
>TRBD1|TRBV20-1|few|TRBJ2-5
CSAGNRGRETQYF
TGCAGTGCCGGAAACAGGGGGCGAGAGACCCAGTACTTC
>-|TRBV5-1|few|TRBJ2-3
CASSKRQEGPLGADTQYF
TGCGCCAGCAGCAAGAGACAGGAGGGCCCGCTGGGAGCAGATACGCAGTATTTT
>-|TRBV7-9|few|TRBJ2-3
CASSVEGKAQYF
TGTGCCAGCAGCGTGGAGGGGAAGGCGCAGTATTTT
>-|TRBV18|many|TRBJ2-3
CASSPPGLASTDTQYF
TGTGCCAGCTCACCACCGGGGCTGGCAAGCACAGATACGCAGTATTTT
>TRBD2|TRBV29-1|-|TRBJ2-1
CSVGPPGLAGGRGNEQFF
TGCAGCGTTGGACCCCCGGGACTAGCGGGGGGAAGGGGCAATGAGCAGTTCTTC
>-|TRBV10-3|few|TRBJ2-2
CAISTGTANTGELFF
TGTGCCATCAGTACCGGGACTGCAAACACCGGGGAGCTGTTTTTT
>TRBD2|TRBV20-1|few|TRBJ2-1
CSARGETSDFF
TGCAGTGCTAGAGGCGAGACTAGCGACTTCTTC
>-|TRBV12-3/TRBV12-4|few|TRBJ2-5
CASSSVRETQYF
TGTGCCAGCAGTTCTGTCAGAGAGACCCAGTACTTC
>-|TRBV11-2|-|TRBJ1-2
CASSLDDPPWGYTF
TGTGCCAGCAGCTTAGATGATCCGCCCTGGGGCTACACCTTC
>-|TRBV20-1|few|TRBJ2-1
CSARQVYNEQFF
TGCAGTGCTAGACAGGTTTACAATGAGCAGTTCTTC
>-|TRBV10-2|-|TRBJ2-5
CASSELLSETQYF
TGCGCCAGCAGTGAGCTCCTTTCGGAGACCCAGTACTTC
>-|TRBV7-8|once|TRBJ1-5
CASSLSVPNQPQHF
TGTGCCAGCAGCTTATCCGTCCCGAATCAGCCCCAGCATTTT
>TRBD2|TRBV9|few|TRBJ2-1
CASSVSGRAASSYNEQFF
TGTGCCAGCAGCGTGAGCGGGAGGGCCGCGAGCTCCTACAATGAGCAGTTCTTC
>-|TRBV29-1|few|TRBJ1-1
CSATSGTPEAFF
TGCAGCGCTACCTCCGGGACCCCTGAAGCTTTCTTT
>-|TRBV28|few|TRBJ1-5
CASSLSPRYQPQHF
TGTGCCAGCAGTTTATCACCCAGATATCAGCCCCAGCATTTT
>TRBD1|TRBV12-3/TRBV12-4|-|TRBJ1-4
CASSPPGTGGEKLFF
TGTGCCAGCAGTCCCCCCGGGACAGGGGGAGAAAAACTGTTTTTT
>-|TRBV20-1|few|TRBJ2-1
CSAREQGLSYNEQFF
TGCAGTGCTAGAGAGCAGGGTTTATCCTACAATGAGCAGTTCTTC
>TRBD1|TRBV7-2|few|TRBJ1-2
CASTRGVYYGYTF
TGTGCCAGCACCAGGGGGGTGTACTATGGCTACACCTTC
>-|TRBV12-3/TRBV12-4|-|TRBJ2-3
CASRKDRGVDTQYF
TGTGCCAGCAGGAAGGACAGAGGGGTAGATACGCAGTATTTT
>TRBD2|TRBV28|once|TRBJ2-5
CASSPATSGAQETQYF
TGTGCCAGCAGTCCAGCGACTAGCGGTGCCCAAGAGACCCAGTACTTC
>-|TRBV11-2|-|TRBJ2-1
CASSLRVQPSGTSSEQFF
TGTGCCAGCAGCTTAAGGGTACAACCCTCCGGGACATCCTCTGAGCAGTTCTTC
>TRBD2|TRBV4-1|few|TRBJ2-6
CASSQDGGVLSGANVLTF
TGCGCCAGCAGCCAAGATGGGGGGGTTCTATCTGGGGCCAACGTCCTGACTTTC
>-|TRBV7-9|-|TRBJ2-1
CASRNHAATGEQFF
TGTGCCAGCAGAAACCATGCAGCAACCGGTGAGCAGTTCTTC
>TRBD2|TRBV4-2|many|TRBJ2-7
CASSQTSGSTYEQYF
TGTGCCAGCAGCCAGACGAGCGGGAGTACTTACGAGCAGTACTTC
>-|TRBV10-3|few|TRBJ2-2
CAIRWDTGELFF
TGTGCCATTCGGTGGGACACCGGGGAGCTGTTTTTT